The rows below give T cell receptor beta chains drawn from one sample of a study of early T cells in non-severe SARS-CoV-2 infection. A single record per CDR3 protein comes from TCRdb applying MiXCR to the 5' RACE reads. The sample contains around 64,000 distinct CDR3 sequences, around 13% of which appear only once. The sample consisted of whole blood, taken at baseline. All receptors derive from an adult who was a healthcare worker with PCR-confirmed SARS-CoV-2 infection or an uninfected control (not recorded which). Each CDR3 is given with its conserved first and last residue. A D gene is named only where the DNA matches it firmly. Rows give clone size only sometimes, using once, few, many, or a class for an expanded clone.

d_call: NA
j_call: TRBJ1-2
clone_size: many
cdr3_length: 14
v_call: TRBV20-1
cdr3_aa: CSARDGGRAYGYTF
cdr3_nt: TGCAGTGCTAGAGATGGGGGGCGGGCCTATGGCTACACCTTC

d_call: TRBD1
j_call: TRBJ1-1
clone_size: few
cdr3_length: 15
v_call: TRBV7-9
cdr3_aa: CASSLAGTGMAEAFF
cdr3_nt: TGTGCCAGCAGCTTAGCCGGGACAGGGATGGCTGAAGCTTTCTTT

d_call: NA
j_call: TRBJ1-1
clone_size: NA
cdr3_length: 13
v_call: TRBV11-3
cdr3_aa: CASSFNQNTEAFF
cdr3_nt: TGTGCCAGCAGCTTTAACCAGAACACTGAAGCTTTCTTT

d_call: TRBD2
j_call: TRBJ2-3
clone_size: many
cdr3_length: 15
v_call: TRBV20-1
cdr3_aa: CSARDLTSGGDTQYF
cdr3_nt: TGCAGTGCTAGAGACTTAACTAGCGGCGGCGATACGCAGTATTTT

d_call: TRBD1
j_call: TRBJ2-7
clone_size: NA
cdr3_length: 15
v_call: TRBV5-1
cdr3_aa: CASSPMKGAIYEQYF
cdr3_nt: TGCGCCAGCAGCCCCATGAAGGGGGCGATCTACGAGCAGTACTTC

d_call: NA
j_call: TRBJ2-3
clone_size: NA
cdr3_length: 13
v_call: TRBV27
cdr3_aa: CASSFDSTDTQYF
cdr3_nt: TGTGCCAGCAGTTTTGATAGCACAGATACGCAGTATTTT

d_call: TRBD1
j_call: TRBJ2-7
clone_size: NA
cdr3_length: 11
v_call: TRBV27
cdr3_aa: CASSTGGEQYF
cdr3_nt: TGTGCCAGCAGTACAGGGGGCGAGCAGTACTTC

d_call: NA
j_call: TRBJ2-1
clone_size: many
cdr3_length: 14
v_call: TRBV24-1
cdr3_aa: CATSDLEPDNEQFF
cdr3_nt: TGTGCCACCAGTGATTTAGAGCCCGACAATGAGCAGTTCTTC

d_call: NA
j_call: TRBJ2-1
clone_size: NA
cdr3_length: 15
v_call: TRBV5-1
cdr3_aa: CASSLLQAPNNEQFF
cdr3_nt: TGCGCCAGCAGCTTGCTCCAGGCACCCAACAATGAGCAGTTCTTC

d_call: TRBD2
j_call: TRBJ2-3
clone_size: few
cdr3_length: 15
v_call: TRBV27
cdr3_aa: CASSLSGRDTDTQYF
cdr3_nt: TGTGCCAGCAGTTTATCCGGGAGGGATACAGATACGCAGTATTTT

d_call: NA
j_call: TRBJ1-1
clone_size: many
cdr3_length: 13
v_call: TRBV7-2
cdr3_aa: CASSFRRNTEAFF
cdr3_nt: TGTGCCAGCAGCTTCCGCAGGAACACTGAAGCTTTCTTT

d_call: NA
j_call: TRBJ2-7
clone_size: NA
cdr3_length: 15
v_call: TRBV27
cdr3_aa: CASSLRDGPGYEQYF
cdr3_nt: TGTGCCAGCAGTTTACGGGACGGCCCCGGGTACGAGCAGTACTTC

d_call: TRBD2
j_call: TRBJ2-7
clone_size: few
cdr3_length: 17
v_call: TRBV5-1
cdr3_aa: CASSAGTSGGTSYEQYF
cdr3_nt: TGCGCCAGCAGCGCCGGGACTAGCGGGGGCACCTCCTACGAGCAGTACTTC

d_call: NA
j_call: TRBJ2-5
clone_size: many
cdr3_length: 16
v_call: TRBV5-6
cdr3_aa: CASSLSAGGPPETQYF
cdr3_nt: TGTGCCAGCAGCCTATCTGCTGGGGGGCCCCCAGAGACCCAGTACTTC

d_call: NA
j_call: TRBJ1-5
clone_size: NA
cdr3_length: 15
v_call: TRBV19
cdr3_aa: CASSPWDFDYRPQHF
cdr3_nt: TGTGCCAGTAGTCCCTGGGACTTCGACTATCGGCCCCAGCATTTT

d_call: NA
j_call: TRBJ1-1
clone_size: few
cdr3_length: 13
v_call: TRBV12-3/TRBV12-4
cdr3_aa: CASRPSGEAEAFF
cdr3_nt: TGTGCCAGCAGACCATCGGGGGAAGCCGAAGCTTTCTTT

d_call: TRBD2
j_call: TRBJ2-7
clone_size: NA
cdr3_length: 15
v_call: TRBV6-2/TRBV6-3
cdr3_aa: CASSYRAGEGDEQYF
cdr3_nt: TGTGCCAGCAGTTACAGAGCGGGAGAGGGAGACGAGCAGTACTTC

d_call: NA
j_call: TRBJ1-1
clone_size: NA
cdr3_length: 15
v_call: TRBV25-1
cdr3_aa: CASSEYSTKNTEAFF
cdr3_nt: TGTGCCAGCAGTGAATATTCGACCAAGAACACTGAAGCTTTCTTT